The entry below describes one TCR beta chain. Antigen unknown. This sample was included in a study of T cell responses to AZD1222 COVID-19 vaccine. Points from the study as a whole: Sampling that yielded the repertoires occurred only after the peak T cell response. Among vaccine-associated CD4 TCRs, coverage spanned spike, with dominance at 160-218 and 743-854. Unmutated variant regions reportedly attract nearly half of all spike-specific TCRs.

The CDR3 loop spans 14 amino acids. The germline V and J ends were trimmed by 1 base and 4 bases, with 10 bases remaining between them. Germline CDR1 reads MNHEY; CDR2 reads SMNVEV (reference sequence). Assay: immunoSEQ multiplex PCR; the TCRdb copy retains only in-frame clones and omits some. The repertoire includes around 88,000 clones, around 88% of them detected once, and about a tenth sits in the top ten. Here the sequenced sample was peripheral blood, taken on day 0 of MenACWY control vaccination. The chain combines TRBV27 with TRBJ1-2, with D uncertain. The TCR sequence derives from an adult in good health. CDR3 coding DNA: TGTGCCAGCAGTTTATTCGCCTCTAGCTATGGCTACACCTTC. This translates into CASSLFASSYGYTF.